The clone carrying this TCR beta chain came up a few times. Original data processing: Quantification of nucleated cells was approximated via reference gene primer amplification. Only in-frame clones appear in the TCRdb table, and some are missing; sequencing was by immunoSEQ multiplex PCR. V, J and clone size are taken as reported in that table, and D and trimming were inferred from the DNA itself. The sample records nearly 200,000 clones, around four fifths being singletons. This sample was included in a study of blood T cell repertoires in COVID-19. At the level of the study: Sources were T cells, B-cell-depleted T cells, or PBMCs; the material itself was cDNA or gDNA.

Trimming took 3 bases from V and 7 from J, leaving 15 bases between them. The CDR3 runs to 13 residues. Per the germline V gene, CDR1 is GTSNPN and CDR2 is SVGIG (reference sequence). This clonotype originated in a man aged 55 to 69 with COVID-19, enrolled during active disease. Sequenced input: peripheral blood. The chain is built from TRBV30 and TRBJ1-2; possibly TRBD1 for D (5 bases). DNA for the CDR3: TGTGCCTGGAGATTCGGGACTTCGGGTGGCTACACCTTC. This encodes CAWRFGTSGGYTF.